This T cell receptor (beta chain) derives from a study of OX40 agonist ivuxolimab in advanced cancers. The repertoire was sequenced with immunoSEQ multiplex PCR; TCRdb's copy has only in-frame clones and lacks some. The sample yields about 80,000 clones, 85% to 90% seen once. The CDR3 length is 16 residues. The V end lost 0 bases, the J end lost 2 bases, and 13 bases lay between the germline ends. In germline, CDR1 is MNHEY, CDR2 SVGAGI. V is TRBV6-5 and J is TRBJ1-1, with D perhaps matching TRBD1 (6 bases). Sequencing was performed on CD4+ or CD8+ T cells sorted from blood, taken in a trial of the OX40 agonist ivuxolimab. This sequence originates from an adult with an advanced solid tumor such as melanoma, head and neck, liver or kidney cancer. This CDR3 is CASSYSNGGANTEAFF. The CDR3 coding sequence is TGTGCCAGCAGTTACTCGAATGGGGGCGCAAACACTGAAGCTTTCTTT.